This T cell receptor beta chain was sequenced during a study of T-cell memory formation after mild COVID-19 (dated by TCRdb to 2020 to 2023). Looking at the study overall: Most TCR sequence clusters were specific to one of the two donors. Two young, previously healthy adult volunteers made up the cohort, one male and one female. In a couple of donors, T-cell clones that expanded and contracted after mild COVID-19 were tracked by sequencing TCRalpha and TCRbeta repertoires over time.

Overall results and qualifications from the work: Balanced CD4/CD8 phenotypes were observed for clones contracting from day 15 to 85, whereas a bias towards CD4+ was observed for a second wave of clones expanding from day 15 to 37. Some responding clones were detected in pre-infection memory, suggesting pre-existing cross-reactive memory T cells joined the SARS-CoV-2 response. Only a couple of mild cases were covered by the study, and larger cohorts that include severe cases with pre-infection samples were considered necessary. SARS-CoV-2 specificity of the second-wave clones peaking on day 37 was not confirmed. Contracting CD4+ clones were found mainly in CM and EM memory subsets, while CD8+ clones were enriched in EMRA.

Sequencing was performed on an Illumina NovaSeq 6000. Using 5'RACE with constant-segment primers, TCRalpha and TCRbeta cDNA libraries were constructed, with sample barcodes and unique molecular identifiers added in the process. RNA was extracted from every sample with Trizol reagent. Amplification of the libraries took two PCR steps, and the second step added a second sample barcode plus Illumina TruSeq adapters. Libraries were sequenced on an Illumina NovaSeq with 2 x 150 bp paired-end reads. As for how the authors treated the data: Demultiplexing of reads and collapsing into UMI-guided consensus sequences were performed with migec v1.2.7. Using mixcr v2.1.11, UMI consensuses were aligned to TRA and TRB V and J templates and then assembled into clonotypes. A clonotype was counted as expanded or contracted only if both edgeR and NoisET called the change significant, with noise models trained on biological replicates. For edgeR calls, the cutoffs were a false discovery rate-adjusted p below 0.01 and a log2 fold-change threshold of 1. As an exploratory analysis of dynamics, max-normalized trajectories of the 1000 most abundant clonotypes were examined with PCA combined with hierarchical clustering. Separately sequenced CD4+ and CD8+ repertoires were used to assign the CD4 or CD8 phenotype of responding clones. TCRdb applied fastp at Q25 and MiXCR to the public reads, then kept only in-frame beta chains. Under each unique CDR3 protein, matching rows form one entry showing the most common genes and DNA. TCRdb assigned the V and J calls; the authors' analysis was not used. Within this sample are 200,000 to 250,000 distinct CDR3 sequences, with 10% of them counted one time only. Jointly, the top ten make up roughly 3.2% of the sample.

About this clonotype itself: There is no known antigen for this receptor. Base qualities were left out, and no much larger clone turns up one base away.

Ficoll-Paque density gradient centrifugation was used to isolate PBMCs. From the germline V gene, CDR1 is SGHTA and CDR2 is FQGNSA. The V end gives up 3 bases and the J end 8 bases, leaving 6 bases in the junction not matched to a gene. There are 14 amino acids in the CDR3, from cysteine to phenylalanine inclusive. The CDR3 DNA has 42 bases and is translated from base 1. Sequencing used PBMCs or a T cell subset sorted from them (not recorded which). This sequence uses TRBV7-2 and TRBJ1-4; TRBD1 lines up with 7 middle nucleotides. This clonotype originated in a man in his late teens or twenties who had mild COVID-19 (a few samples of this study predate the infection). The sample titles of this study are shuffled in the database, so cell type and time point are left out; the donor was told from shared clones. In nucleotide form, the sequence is TGTGCCAGCAGCTTCACAGGGGATCAGGAAAAACTGTTTTTT. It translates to CASSFTGDQEKLFF.